This T cell receptor (beta chain) was found in a study of cytomegalovirus exposure and HLA in healthy donors. Broader study findings: In the approximately 130 validation repertoires, about 94% of cluster scores exceeded 0, per a later analysis. Reported performance of the classifier showed diagnosis of cytomegalovirus status with high specificity and sensitivity. There were some public TCRs occurring in many donors, but most TCR sequences were rare. Through in vitro validation, three CMV-associated chains were shown to be specific for CMV antigens.

Clones were sequenced by immunoSEQ multiplex PCR, and TCRdb holds only the in-frame ones, with some missing. The repertoire includes 100,000 to 150,000 clones, approximately 94% of them detected once, and 1.5% to 2% sits in the top ten. The CDR3 is 15 residues long. Germline assignment: CDR1 GTSNPN and CDR2 SVGIG (reference sequence). Trimming removed 7 bases from V and 4 bases from J; junction bases left unmatched: 13. This clone was found once. Its antigen is undetermined. The clonotype comes from a man between 18 and 35 years old in good health and CMV-seronegative. Material for sequencing was PBMCs. The rearrangement links TRBV30 to TRBJ2-1; 7 bases match TRBD2. CDR3 nucleotide sequence: TGTGCCTACCTTCAAGGGAGGGAAGAATACAATGAGCAGTTCTTC. Encoded protein: CAYLQGREEYNEQFF. Looking up the rest from reference TRBV30 and TRBJ2-1 gives the full variable domain: SQTIHQWPATLVQPVGSPLSLECTVEGTSNPNLYWYRQAAGRGLQLLFYSVGIGQISSEVPQNLSASRPQDRQFILSSKKLLLSDSGFYLCAYLQGREEYNEQFFGPGTRLTVL.